What follows are 25 T cell receptor beta chains derived from one specimen sequenced in a study of identical twins. TCRdb passed the 5' RACE reads through MiXCR, listing each CDR3 protein once. The sample consists of a few hundred thousand distinct CDR3 sequences, 24% of them appearing once. The data also belong to a second study, concerning T cells expressing NK-cell markers.

Specimen: CD4+ T cells sorted from blood. The receptors here all came from a young woman in good health.

In its sample, this clonotype was seen a few times. The chain has TRBV12-3 or TRBV12-4 and TRBJ2-1, with TRBD2 identical over 7 bases. With V trimmed by 5 bases and J by 6 bases, 7 bases remained unmatched. The CDR3 totals 14 residues. CDR3 amino acids: CASSGRGVVNEQFF. CDR3 DNA: TGTGCCAGCAGTGGTCGGGGGGTTGTCAATGAGCAGTTCTTC.

This clonotype has just one count. This rearrangement joins TRBV3-1 to TRBJ2-7; 7 bases fit TRBD1. Germline V lookup: CDR1 LGHDT, CDR2 YNNKEL (reference sequence). Losses at the gene ends were 5 bases for V and 9 bases for J; bases not matched to a gene: 16. The CDR3 has 15 residues. Here the CDR3 DNA reads TGTGCCAGCAGCTCCGCTAACAGGGGTACCTATTCGCAGTACTTC. It is translated as CASSSANRGTYSQYF.

The genes are TRBV10-3 and TRBJ2-7, with TRBD2 as a possible D gene (5 bases). With 10 bases removed from V and 5 bases from J, the gap between germline ends came to 15 bases. Germline CDR1 reads ENHRY; CDR2 reads SYGVKD. This CDR3 region has 12 residues. The CDR3 region has the DNA TGTGCCACCACAAACACTAGAAACGAGCAGTACTTC. It yields the protein CATTNTRNEQYF.

The chain employs TRBV6-1 and TRBJ2-1; no firm D call. The V gene lost 6 bases and the J gene lost 0 bases, with 9 bases spanning the gap. Germline CDR1 MNHNS, CDR2 SASEGT. The CDR3 is 14 residues long. As DNA, the CDR3 is TGTGCCAGCAGCACAACGAACTCCTACAATGAGCAGTTCTTC. It translates to CASSTTNSYNEQFF.

This clonotype was observed a handful of times. The chain uses TRBV10-3 and TRBJ2-2; tentatively, D is TRBD2 (6 bases). Germline V gene data show CDR1 as ENHRY and CDR2 as SYGVKD. CDR3 length: 15 amino acids. With 4 bases removed from V and 2 bases from J, the gap between germline ends came to 11 bases. CDR3 amino acids: CAISGGGSNTGELFF. CDR3 bases: TGTGCCATCAGTGGGGGAGGAAGCAACACCGGGGAGCTGTTTTTT.

This clonotype was seen only a few times. The chain is built from TRBV20-1 and TRBJ1-1, with D perhaps TRBD1 (5 bases). The CDR3 contains 13 residues. CDR1 is DFQATT and CDR2 is SNEGSKA in the germline V gene (reference sequence). V lost 6 bases and J lost 6, with 17 bases in between. CDR3 amino acids: CSAEWGREAEAFF. In nucleotides, the CDR3 is TGCAGTGCAGAGTGGGGCAGGGAAGCTGAAGCTTTCTTT.

The chain combines TRBV4-2 with TRBJ2-5, with TRBD1 as a possible D gene (6 bases). V was trimmed by 0 bases and J by 5 bases, leaving 13 bases between them. Germline V gene sequence: CDR1 LGHNA, CDR2 YNFKEQ. The CDR3 consists of 15 residues. This CDR3 is CASSQDVTGGETQYF. CDR3 coding DNA: TGTGCCAGCAGCCAAGATGTGACAGGTGGGGAGACCCAGTACTTC.

This clonotype was seen many times. The rearrangement joins TRBV15 to TRBJ2-7; 10 bases fit TRBD1. The V gene end was trimmed by 0 bases and the J gene end by 1 base; junction bases not matched to a gene: 3. CDR1 is LNHNV and CDR2 is YYDKDF in the germline V gene (reference sequence). The CDR3 extends over 16 amino acids. CDR3 nucleotide sequence: TGTGCCACCAGCAGAGATCTGGGACAGGGGTCCTACGAGCAGTACTTC. Protein product: CATSRDLGQGSYEQYF.

This clonotype has more than one count but fewer than ten. V and J are TRBV4-3 and TRBJ2-1; D is tentatively TRBD1 or TRBD2 (5 bases each). The CDR3 covers 16 residues. Trimming removed 0 bases from V and 8 bases from J, with 17 bases in between. CDR1 and CDR2 (germline): LGHNA, YSLEER. The CDR3 loop is CASSQEVRGYPDEQFF. CDR3 sequence (DNA): TGCGCCAGCAGCCAAGAGGTTCGGGGCTATCCCGATGAGCAGTTCTTC.

V gene TRBV21-1 combines with J gene TRBJ2-5. TRBV21-1 is marked as a pseudogene. This CDR3 is 16 amino acids long. The CDR3 is CASSKNKGERKETQYF. Here the CDR3 DNA reads TGTGCCAGCAGCAAAAACAAGGGTGAGAGGAAAGAGACCCAGTACTTC.

The DNA of the CDR3 is TGTGCCAGCAGTTTATTCGGGGGAAGGCACTATGGCTACACCTTC. Encoded protein: CASSLFGGRHYGYTF. V gene TRBV12-3 or TRBV12-4 combines with J gene TRBJ1-2; possible D gene TRBD1, 5 bases. This CDR3 has 15 residues. Between the trimmed V and J ends, which lost 2 bases and 3 bases, there was a span of 13 bases.

CDR3 sequence (DNA): TGTGCCAGCAGCTTTGTGCATTTAAGCGGGGGGGAAGAGACCCAGTACTTC. It specifies CASSFVHLSGGEETQYF. The J gene is TRBJ2-5, the V gene TRBV5-6; TRBD2 agrees at 10 bases. The CDR3 has 17 amino acids. After removal of 2 bases from V and 3 bases from J, the junction contained 10 bases not matched to a gene. Per germline, CDR1 SGHDT and CDR2 YYEEEE.

The V gene is TRBV10-3, the J gene TRBJ2-3; no clear D. CDR1 and CDR2 (germline): ENHRY, SYGVKD. This CDR3 comprises 15 residues. V lost 3 bases to trimming and J lost 2 bases, with 12 bases between them. CDR3 nucleotide sequence: TGTGCCATCAGTGAAAGGCTGGGCAACACAGATACGCAGTATTTT. Translating it yields CAISERLGNTDTQYF.

This clonotype was detected only a few times. The rearrangement joins TRBV21-1 to TRBJ2-1; the DNA was not compared with TRBD1, the D call given in the table. TRBV21-1 is termed a pseudogene. The CDR3 length is 16 residues. The chain's CDR3 is CASSKDWQGTKNEQFF. The CDR3 coding sequence is TGTGCCAGCAGCAAAGATTGGCAAGGGACCAAGAATGAGCAGTTCTTC.

This clonotype was recorded at least ten times. The rearrangement uses TRBV6-5 and TRBJ1-1; D might be TRBD1 (5 bases). Germline loops: CDR1 MNHEY, CDR2 SVGAGI. The CDR3 contains 14 residues. V lost 0 bases and J 1 base, leaving 6 bases between the germline ends. CDR3 bases: TGTGCCAGCAGTTACTCGGGGGGGAACACTGAAGCTTTCTTT. Translated: CASSYSGGNTEAFF.

This clonotype was seen more than once but under ten times. The chain carries TRBV7-9 and TRBJ2-7; 10 nucleotides agree with TRBD1. The V gene end was trimmed by 4 bases and the J gene end by 3 bases; junction bases not matched to a gene: 12. CDR1 and CDR2 (germline): SEHNR, FQNEAQ (reference sequence). CDR3 length: 17 residues. The DNA of the CDR3 is TGTGCCAGCAGCTCGCTTACCGGAGGACAGGGGGTCTACGAGCAGTACTTC. Encoded protein: CASSSLTGGQGVYEQYF.

This clonotype was seen once. The chain is built from TRBV5-1 and TRBJ2-1, with TRBD2 matching 7 bases. Losses at the gene ends were 0 bases for V and 4 bases for J; bases not matched to a gene: 13. Looked up from germline, CDR1 is SGHRS and CDR2 is YFSETQ. The CDR3 is 18 residues long. CDR3 sequence: CASSLAEPGGPKYNEQFF. CDR3 DNA: TGCGCCAGCAGCTTGGCCGAGCCGGGGGGACCGAAATACAATGAGCAGTTCTTC.

The genes are TRBV29-1 and TRBJ2-3, with TRBD2 identical over 9 bases. The CDR3 runs 15 residues. From germline, CDR1 is SQVTM and CDR2 ANQGSEA. The V segment lost 4 bases and the J segment 4 bases; nucleotides outside the gene matches: 9. In DNA, the CDR3 is TGCAGCGTTGTGGGCGGGGGGGCCTATGCAGATACGCAGTATTTT. It yields the protein CSVVGGGAYADTQYF.

V gene TRBV7-3 combines with J gene TRBJ2-3; D is possibly TRBD2 (6 bases). Germline V lookup: CDR1 SGHTA, CDR2 FQGTGA. The CDR3 is made up of 14 amino acids. V was trimmed by 2 bases and J by 4 bases, leaving 10 bases between them. CDR3 sequence (DNA): TGTGCCAGCAGCTTAGGCGGGATGGCAGATACGCAGTATTTT. Amino acids: CASSLGGMADTQYF.

This clonotype was seen at least ten times. V usage is TRBV7-2 and J usage is TRBJ1-1; 7 bases fit TRBD1. This CDR3 spans 13 amino acids. CDR1 is SGHTA and CDR2 is FQGNSA in the germline V gene. V dropped 5 bases and J dropped 3; count of bases not matched to a gene: 3. The CDR3 DNA sequence: TGTGCCAGCAGCCCACAGGGGTACACTGAAGCTTTCTTT. It specifies CASSPQGYTEAFF.

This clonotype has a count of ten or more. The V call is TRBV29-1, the J call TRBJ1-2, with 8 bases matching TRBD1. In germline, CDR1 is SQVTM, CDR2 ANQGSEA. The CDR3 spans 14 residues. Trimming removed 6 bases from V and 4 bases from J; junction bases left unmatched: 10. CDR3 bases: TGCAGCGTCTCGGACAGGGTAGAAGGCTATGGCTACACCTTC. It specifies CSVSDRVEGYGYTF.

This clonotype was counted between two and nine times. The chain uses TRBV3-1 and TRBJ1-4, with 8 bases aligning to TRBD1. The CDR3 length is 15 residues. V dropped 2 bases and J dropped 4; count of bases not matched to a gene: 3. The germline V gene has CDR1 LGHDT and CDR2 YNNKEL (reference sequence). The CDR3 nucleotides are TGTGCCAGCAGCCAATGGACAGGGAGTAATGAAAAACTGTTTTTT. Translating gives CASSQWTGSNEKLFF.

V gene TRBV20-1 combines with J gene TRBJ2-5; 7 bases map to TRBD1. The CDR3 runs to 13 residues. After removal of 6 bases from V and 2 bases from J, the junction contained 6 bases not matched to a gene. Per germline, CDR1 DFQATT and CDR2 SNEGSKA (reference sequence). For the CDR3, the DNA is TGCAGTGCAACCGGGACAGTACAAGAGACCCAGTACTTC. Protein sequence: CSATGTVQETQYF.

J is TRBJ2-1 and V is TRBV18; no clear D. The V gene lost 6 bases and the J gene lost 10 bases, with 22 bases spanning the gap. Germline CDR1 KGHSH, CDR2 LQKENI. This CDR3 comprises 15 residues. In DNA form, the CDR3 reads TGTGCCAGCTCTCTTCAAAACACAATGAGCAGGGAGCAGTTCTTC. The encoded protein is CASSLQNTMSREQFF.

This clonotype has a handful of counts. The chain recombines TRBV14 with TRBJ2-7; a weak D match, TRBD2 (6 bases). The CDR3 extends over 15 amino acids. Trimming left V 5 bases short and J 3 bases short, with 17 bases between. CDR1 and CDR2 from the germline V gene are SGHDN and FVKESK. CDR3 nucleotide sequence: TGTGCCAGCAGCGGATTTGGGGGAGGATACTACGAGCAGTACTTC. Translated, it gives CASSGFGGGYYEQYF.